This T cell receptor beta chain is from a study of post-analysis software for immune sequencing data. As to this clonotype: Its antigen is unknown.

V lost 5 bases and J lost 7; bases outside the gene matches: 10. Germline CDR1 and CDR2: SGHVS and FQNEAQ. The CDR3 has 16 amino acids. Study findings and constraints: Controls had lower frequencies than patients of 4 or 5 TRBV segments, which included TRBV5-6, TRBV5-1 and TRBV20-1. By F measure, strong co-clustering occurred among samples prepared in the same batch.

The TCR beta cDNA libraries contained unique molecular identifiers. TCRdb reprocessed the PCR reads with MiXCR, giving one entry per CDR3 protein. The repertoire has hundreds of thousands of distinct CDR3 sequences, 40% to 50% of them found once; the top ten carry about 1.8%. The clonotype originates from a girl aged 10 to 17 with multiple sclerosis. The rearrangement joins TRBV7-8 to TRBJ2-1; 11 nucleotides match TRBD2. Specimen: blood. CDR3 amino acids: CASSVLTSGTTNEQFF. CDR3 nucleotides: TGTGCCAGCAGCGTCTTGACTAGCGGGACCACAAATGAGCAGTTCTTC.